One T cell receptor (beta chain) is described in this entry. Its antigen remains undetermined. The sample holds no much larger clone one base away, and base qualities are not on file. The sample originates from a study of control samples from healthy donors and cancer patients (dated by TCRdb to the early 2020s). Libraries were prepared through the immunoSEQ multiplex PCR assay. TCRdb took this table from immuneACCESS and kept in-frame rearrangements with V and J called. Such tables lack part of the clones; where checked against another copy, unresolved V genes explain under half of the gap, and the rest is unexplained. The sample data list approximately 140,000 clones, and approximately 92% of these were observed just once. The ten largest clonotypes hold about 10% of the sample. CDR1 and CDR2 are read off the germline V gene (reference sequence) as GTSNPN and SVGIG. V is shortened by 2 bases, J by 3 bases, and the region joining them spans 12 bases. Reading from cysteine to phenylalanine, the CDR3 counts 14 amino acids. Only the CDR3 region is kept as DNA, spanning 42 bases read in frame from base 1.

Sequencing was carried out using blood. Recombination connected TRBV30 to TRBJ2-3; the D gene identity is not certain. This sequence was found in a man in his thirties or forties in good health. The DNA sequence is as follows: TGTGCCTGGAGTTCGCGAGCGTCGACAGATACGCAGTATTTT. The resulting protein is CAWSSRASTDTQYF.